This T cell receptor beta chain emerged from a study (dated by TCRdb to the mid-2010s). With regard to the full study: The study set out to test whether tumor-infiltrating Tregs in breast cancer get recruited from blood Tregs or are instead converted in situ from other CD4+ T cell subsets.

Broad study findings and their caveats: The TCR alpha and beta sequences of tumor-infiltrating Tregs showed the greatest overlap with tumor naive CD4+ T cells, followed by blood naive CD4+ T cells. The TCR gene usage of tumor memory CD4+ T cells clustered together with blood and lymph node memory CD4+ cells and with lymph node naive CD4+ cells. The validation in the larger cohort was limited to a single TCR beta V-J rearrangement instead of whole repertoires.

From the cysteine up to the phenylalanine, the CDR3 has a length of 13 residues. Only the CDR3 DNA stays, 39 bases, in frame from base 1. CDR1 LGHDT and CDR2 YNNKEL are derived from the germline V gene (reference sequence). V is pruned by 0 bases and J by 12 bases, leaving 6 bases of the junction without a gene match. This clonotype has a count of ten or more. No cognate antigen has been identified for it. The sample holds no much larger clone one base away, and base qualities are not on file. Full-length TCR variable regions were amplified by 5' RACE PCR with constant-region reverse primers, and semi-nested PCR with Nested Universal Primer A was subsequently performed. Using the ReliaPrep RNA Cell Miniprep System, total RNA was extracted, and the SMARTer RACE 5'/3' Kit was then used to reverse transcribe the RNA into 5'RACE-ready cDNA. Multiplex adaptors were used to barcode full-length TCR alpha and beta libraries, and the barcoded libraries were sequenced on an Illumina MiSeq. In the paper's pipeline: For each of nine subset-tissue groups, sequencing data from the five patients were pooled, and the groups were compared by unsupervised clustering of TCR gene usage. Repertoire similarity was calculated with the Morisita-Horn index, weighting shared sequences by their contribution to each repertoire. Using fastp trimming at Q25 and MiXCR clonotype assembly, TCRdb reanalyzed the public sequencing data and kept in-frame beta chains. Each CDR3 protein gets just one entry, which takes the most common genes and DNA from the rows behind it. These V and J calls derive from TCRdb rather than the authors' analysis. The sample records over 45,000 distinct CDR3 sequences, about 26% of which are singletons. The top ten clones comprise approximately 2.2% of the sample.

CD4+CD25+CD127-/low cells were isolated as Tregs. Tregs, naive and memory CD4+ T cells from tumor, blood and ipsilateral draining lymph nodes of roughly 5 breast cancer patients underwent full-length TCR alpha and beta sequencing. Tumor tissue and lymph nodes obtained by ipsilateral axillary dissection were perfused with PBS, cut into small pieces and digested using collagenase I and hyaluronidase. Sorted cell populations were confirmed by FACS to exceed 90% purity. Specimen: tumor-infiltrating Tregs sorted from the breast tumor. The sequence came from a female donor with breast cancer. The chain links TRBV3-1 with TRBJ2-3, with 7 bases aligning to TRBD1. The DNA is as follows: TGTGCCAGCAGCCAAGAAATCGGGACAGAACAGTATTTT. Translated, it reads CASSQEIGTEQYF.